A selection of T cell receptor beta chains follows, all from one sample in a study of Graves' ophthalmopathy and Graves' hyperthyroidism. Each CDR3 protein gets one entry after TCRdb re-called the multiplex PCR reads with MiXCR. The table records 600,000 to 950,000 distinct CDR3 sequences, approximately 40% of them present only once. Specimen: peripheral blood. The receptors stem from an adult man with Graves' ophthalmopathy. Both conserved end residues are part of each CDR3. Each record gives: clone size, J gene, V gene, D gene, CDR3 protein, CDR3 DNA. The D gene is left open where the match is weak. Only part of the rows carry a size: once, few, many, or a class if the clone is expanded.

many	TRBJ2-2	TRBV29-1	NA	CSVESGELFF	TGCAGCGTTGAATCCGGGGAGCTGTTTTTT
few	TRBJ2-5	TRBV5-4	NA	CASSPASGRETQYF	TGTGCCAGCAGCCCCGCCTCGGGGCGAGAGACCCAGTACTTC
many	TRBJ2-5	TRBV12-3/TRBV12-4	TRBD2	CASNLAGVLETQYF	TGTGCCAGCAACCTAGCGGGAGTCCTTGAGACCCAGTACTTC
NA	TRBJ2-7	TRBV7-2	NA	CASSLVGGLHYEQYF	TGTGCCAGCAGCTTAGTGGGGGGGCTCCACTACGAGCAGTACTTC
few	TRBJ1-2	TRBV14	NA	CASSHNAEPDGYTF	TGTGCCAGCAGCCATAACGCAGAACCGGACGGCTACACCTTC
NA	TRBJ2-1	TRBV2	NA	CASSGGDSYNEQFF	TGTGCCAGCAGTGGGGGGGACTCTTACAATGAGCAGTTCTTC
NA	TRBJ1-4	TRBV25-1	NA	CASSDERGLGEKLFF	TGTGCCAGCAGTGATGAGCGGGGTTTGGGTGAAAAACTGTTTTTT
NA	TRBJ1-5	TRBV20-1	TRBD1	CSAYPGQGTSNQPQHF	TGCAGTGCTTATCCGGGACAGGGGACCTCCAATCAGCCCCAGCATTTT
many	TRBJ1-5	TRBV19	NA	CASTDGGERQPQHF	TGTGCCAGTACCGACGGGGGGGAGCGTCAGCCCCAGCATTTT
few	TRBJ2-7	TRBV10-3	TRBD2	CAISEPGTSGNYEQYF	TGTGCCATCAGTGAGCCGGGGACTAGCGGGAACTACGAGCAGTACTTC
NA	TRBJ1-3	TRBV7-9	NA	CASRFDRSGNTIYF	TGTGCCAGCAGGTTCGACCGTTCTGGAAACACCATATATTTT
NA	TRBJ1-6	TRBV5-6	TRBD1	CASSLAGGSSPLHF	TGTGCCAGCAGCTTGGCAGGGGGGAGTTCACCCCTCCACTTT
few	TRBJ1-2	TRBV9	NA	CASSEARGNLGYTF	TGTGCCAGCAGTGAAGCAAGGGGAAACCTAGGCTACACCTTC
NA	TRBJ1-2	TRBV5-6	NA	CASSFGGTSEYGYTF	TGTGCCAGCAGCTTTGGGGGGACATCTGAGTATGGCTACACCTTC
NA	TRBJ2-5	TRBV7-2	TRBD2	CASSLEISGEETQYF	TGTGCCAGCAGCTTAGAGATTAGCGGGGAAGAGACCCAGTACTTC
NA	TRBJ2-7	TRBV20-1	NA	CSARDPTYRAYEQYF	TGCAGTGCTAGAGATCCGACCTACCGGGCCTACGAGCAGTACTTC
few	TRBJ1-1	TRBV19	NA	CASNNWGAGDTEAFF	TGTGCCAGTAACAACTGGGGGGCTGGCGACACTGAAGCTTTCTTT
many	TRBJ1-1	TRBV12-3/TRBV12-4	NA	CASSLIFGTNTEAFF	TGTGCCAGCAGTTTAATTTTCGGGACGAACACTGAAGCTTTCTTT
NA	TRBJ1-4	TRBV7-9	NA	CASSHRYRTATNEKLFF	TGTGCCAGCAGCCACCGTTACCGGACAGCAACTAATGAAAAACTGTTTTTT
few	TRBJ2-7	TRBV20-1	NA	CSARYRIREQYF	TGCAGTGCTAGATACAGGATTCGCGAGCAGTACTTC
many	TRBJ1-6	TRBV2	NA	CASSEGPKGYYSPLHF	TGTGCCAGCAGCGAGGGCCCTAAGGGGTATTATTCACCCCTCCACTTT
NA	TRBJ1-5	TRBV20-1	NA	CSAPSQGQETQHF	TGCAGTGCGCCGAGCCAGGGGCAAGAGACCCAGCATTTT
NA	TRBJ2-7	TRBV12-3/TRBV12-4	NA	CASRRTEESQYF	TGTGCCAGCAGAAGGACAGAGGAGAGCCAGTACTTC
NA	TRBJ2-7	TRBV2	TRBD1	CASSGTGQYF	TGTGCCAGCAGTGGGACAGGGCAGTACTTC
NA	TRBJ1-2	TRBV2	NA	CARQQGHYGYTF	TGTGCCAGACAACAGGGACACTATGGCTACACCTTC
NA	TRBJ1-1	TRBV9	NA	CAQPPQGGMNTEAFF	TGTGCCCAGCCGCCACAGGGAGGAATGAACACTGAAGCTTTCTTT
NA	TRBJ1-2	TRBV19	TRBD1	CASSIGQGYGHTF	TGTGCCAGTAGTATTGGACAGGGGTATGGCCACACCTTC
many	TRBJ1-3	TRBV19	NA	CASRSSVGGTGNTIYF	TGTGCCAGTAGGAGTTCCGTGGGGGGAACTGGAAACACCATATATTTT
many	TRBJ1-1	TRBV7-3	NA	CASSLKGGDTEAFF	TGTGCCAGCAGCTTAAAGGGCGGGGACACTGAAGCTTTCTTT